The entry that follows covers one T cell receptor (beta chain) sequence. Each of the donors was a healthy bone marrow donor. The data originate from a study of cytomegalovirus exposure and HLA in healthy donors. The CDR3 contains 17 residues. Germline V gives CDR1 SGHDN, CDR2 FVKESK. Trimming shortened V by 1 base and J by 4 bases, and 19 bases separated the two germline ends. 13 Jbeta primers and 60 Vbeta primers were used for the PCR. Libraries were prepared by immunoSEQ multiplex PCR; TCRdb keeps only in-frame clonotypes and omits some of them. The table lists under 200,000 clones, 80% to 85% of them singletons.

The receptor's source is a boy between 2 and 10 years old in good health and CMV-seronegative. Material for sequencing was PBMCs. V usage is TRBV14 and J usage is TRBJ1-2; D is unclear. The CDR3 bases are TGTGCCAGCAGCCAAGGACCGGTTGGCGGCCTTTTCTATGGCTACACCTTC. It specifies CASSQGPVGGLFYGYTF. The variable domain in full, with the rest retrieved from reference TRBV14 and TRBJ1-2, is EAGVTQFPSHSVIEKGQTVTLRCDPISGHDNLYWYRRVMGKEIKFLLHFVKESKQDESGMPNNRFLAERTGGTYSTLKVQPAELEDSGVYFCASSQGPVGGLFYGYTFGSGTRLTVV.